This T cell receptor (beta chain) emerged from a study of human T cells and chemical hapten exposure. Broader study findings: Expanded TCRs clustered into significantly more large CDR3 similarity groups than controls, the analysis revealed.

Time point here: patch test 1, 2 weeks after DPC sensitization. Indicated treatment: therapeutic diphenylcyclopropenone sensitization with weekly scalp DPC. TCRdb re-derived calls from the RACE reads in MiXCR, one entry per CDR3 protein. Counted here are roughly 180,000 distinct CDR3 sequences, approximately 20% occurring once; the ten biggest clones make up under 7%. The CDR3 contains 15 residues. Unmatched junction bases numbered 9, after V lost 6 bases and J lost 4 bases. In germline, CDR1 is MNHNS, CDR2 SASEGT. This clonotype was counted only a few times. Antigen: not known. V and J are TRBV6-1 and TRBJ2-1; 7 nucleotides match TRBD2. The origin of this receptor is a woman in her forties or fifties with alopecia areata. Some clones in this sample may be carry-over from other donors' samples. Material: whole blood, obtained in connection with sensitization to the hapten diphenylcyclopropenone (DPC). The CDR3 nucleotides are TGTGCCAGCAGACCCCTAGCGGCCACGTACAATGAGCAGTTCTTC. It yields the protein CASRPLAATYNEQFF.